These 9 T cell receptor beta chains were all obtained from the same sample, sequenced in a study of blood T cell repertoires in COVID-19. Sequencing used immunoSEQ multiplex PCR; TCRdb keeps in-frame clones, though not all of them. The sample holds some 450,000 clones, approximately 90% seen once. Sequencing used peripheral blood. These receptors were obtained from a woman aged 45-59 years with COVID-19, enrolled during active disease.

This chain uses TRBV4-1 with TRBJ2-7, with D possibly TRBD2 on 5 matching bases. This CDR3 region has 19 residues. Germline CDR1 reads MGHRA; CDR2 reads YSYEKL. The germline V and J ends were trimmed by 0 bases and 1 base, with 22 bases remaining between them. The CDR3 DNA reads TGCGCCAGCAGCCAAGATCCCCCGGGATTGAAGCGGAGTTCCTACGAGCAGTACTTC. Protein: CASSQDPPGLKRSSYEQYF.

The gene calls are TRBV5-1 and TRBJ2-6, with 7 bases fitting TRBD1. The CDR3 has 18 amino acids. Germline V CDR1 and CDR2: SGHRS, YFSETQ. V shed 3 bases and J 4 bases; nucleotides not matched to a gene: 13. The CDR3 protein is CASSSYRGDWAGANVLTF. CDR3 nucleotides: TGCGCCAGCAGCTCCTACAGGGGAGACTGGGCAGGGGCCAACGTCCTGACTTTC.

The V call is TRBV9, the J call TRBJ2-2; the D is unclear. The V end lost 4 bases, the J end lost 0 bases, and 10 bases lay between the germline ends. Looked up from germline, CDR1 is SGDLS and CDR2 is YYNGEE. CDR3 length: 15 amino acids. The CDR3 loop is CASSLGPTNTGELFF. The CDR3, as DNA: TGTGCCAGCAGCTTGGGCCCTACGAACACCGGGGAGCTGTTTTTT.

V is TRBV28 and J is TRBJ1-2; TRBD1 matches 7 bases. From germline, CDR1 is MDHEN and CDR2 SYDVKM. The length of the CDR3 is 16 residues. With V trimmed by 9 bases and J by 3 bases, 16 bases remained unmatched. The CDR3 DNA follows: TGTGCCAGTTCTAGGGTACAGGGGCAGGACGACTATGGCTACACCTTC. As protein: CASSRVQGQDDYGYTF.

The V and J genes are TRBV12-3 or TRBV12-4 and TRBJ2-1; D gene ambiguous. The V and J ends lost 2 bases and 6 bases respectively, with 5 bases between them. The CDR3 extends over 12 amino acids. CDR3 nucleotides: TGTGCCAGCAGTTTAATAGTCAATGAGCAGTTCTTC. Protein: CASSLIVNEQFF.

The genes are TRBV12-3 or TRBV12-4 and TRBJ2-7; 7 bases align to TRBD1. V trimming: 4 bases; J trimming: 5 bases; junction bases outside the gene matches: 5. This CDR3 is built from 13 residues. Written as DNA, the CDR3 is TGTGCCAGCAGTTCGACAGGGAAGCACGAGCAGTACTTC. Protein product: CASSSTGKHEQYF.

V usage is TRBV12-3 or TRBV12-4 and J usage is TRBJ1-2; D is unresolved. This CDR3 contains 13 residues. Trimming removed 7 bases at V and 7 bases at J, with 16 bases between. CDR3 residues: CASTSRGYGGYTF. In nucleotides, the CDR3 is TGTGCCAGCACTTCAAGAGGGTACGGTGGCTACACCTTC.

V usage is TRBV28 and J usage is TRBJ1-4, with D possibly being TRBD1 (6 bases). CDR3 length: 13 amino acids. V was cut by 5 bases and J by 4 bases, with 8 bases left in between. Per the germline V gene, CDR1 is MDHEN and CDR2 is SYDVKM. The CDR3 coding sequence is TGTGCCAGCAGTAGGGGGGGTAATGAAAAACTGTTTTTT. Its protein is CASSRGGNEKLFF.

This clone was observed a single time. CDR3 sequence reads: CASSRQGATSDEQFF. The CDR3 DNA sequence: TGTGCCAGCAGTCGACAGGGGGCCACTTCGGATGAGCAGTTCTTC. The genes are TRBV28 and TRBJ2-1; TRBD1 matches 10 bases. The CDR3 totals 15 residues. V lost 5 bases, J lost 8 bases, and 9 bases stayed unmatched. Looked up from germline, CDR1 is MDHEN and CDR2 is SYDVKM.